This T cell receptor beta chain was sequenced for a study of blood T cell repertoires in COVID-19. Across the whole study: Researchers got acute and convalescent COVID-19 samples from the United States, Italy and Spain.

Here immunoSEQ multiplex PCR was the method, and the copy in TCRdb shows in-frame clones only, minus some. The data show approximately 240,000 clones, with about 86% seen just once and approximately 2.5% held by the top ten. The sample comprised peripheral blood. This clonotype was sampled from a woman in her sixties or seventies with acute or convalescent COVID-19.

Written as DNA, the CDR3 is TGTGCCAGCAGCCAAGGTCCTACTGGCTACACCTTC. Its translation: CASSQGPTGYTF. The chain recombines TRBV3-1 (or the pseudogene TRBV3-2) with TRBJ1-2, with unresolved D. This CDR3 spans 12 amino acids. With 1 base removed from V and 7 bases from J, the gap between germline ends came to 7 bases. Germline CDR1 and CDR2: LGHDT and YNNKEL (reference sequence).